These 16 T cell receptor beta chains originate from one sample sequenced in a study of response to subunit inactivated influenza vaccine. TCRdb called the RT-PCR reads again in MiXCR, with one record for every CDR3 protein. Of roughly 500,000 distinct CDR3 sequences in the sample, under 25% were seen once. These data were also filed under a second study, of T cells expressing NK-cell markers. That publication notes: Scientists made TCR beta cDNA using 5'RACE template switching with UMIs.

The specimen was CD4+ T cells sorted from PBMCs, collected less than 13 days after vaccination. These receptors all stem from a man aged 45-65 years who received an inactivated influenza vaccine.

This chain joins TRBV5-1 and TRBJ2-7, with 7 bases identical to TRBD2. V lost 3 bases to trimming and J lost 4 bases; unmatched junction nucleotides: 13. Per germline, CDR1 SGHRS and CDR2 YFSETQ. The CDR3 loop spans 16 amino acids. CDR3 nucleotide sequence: TGCGCCAGCAGCTCCCTAGGGGCGGGGGAAGATTACGAGCAGTACTTC. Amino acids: CASSSLGAGEDYEQYF.

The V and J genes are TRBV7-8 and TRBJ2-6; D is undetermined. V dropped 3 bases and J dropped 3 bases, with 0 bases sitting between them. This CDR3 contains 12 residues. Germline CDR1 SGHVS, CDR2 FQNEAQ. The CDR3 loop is CASSFGANVLTF. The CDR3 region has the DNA TGTGCCAGCAGCTTTGGGGCCAACGTCCTGACTTTC.

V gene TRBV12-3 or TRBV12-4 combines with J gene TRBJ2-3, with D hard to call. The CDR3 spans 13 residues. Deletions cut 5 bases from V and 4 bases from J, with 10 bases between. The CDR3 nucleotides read TGTGCCAGCAGTACCCGAATCGCAGATACGCAGTATTTT. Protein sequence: CASSTRIADTQYF.

In nucleotides, the CDR3 is TGTGCCAGCAAGCGTCCCGGACGGTACTATGGCTACACCTTC. Translation gives CASKRPGRYYGYTF. This rearrangement joins TRBV12-3 or TRBV12-4 to TRBJ1-2; D gene uncertain. CDR3 length: 14 amino acids. V was clipped by 7 bases and J by 3 bases, with 15 bases between them.

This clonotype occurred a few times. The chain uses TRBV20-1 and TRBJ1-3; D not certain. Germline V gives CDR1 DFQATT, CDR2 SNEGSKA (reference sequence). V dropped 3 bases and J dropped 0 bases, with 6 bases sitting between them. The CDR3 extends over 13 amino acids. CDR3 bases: TGCAGTGCTAGTCCCAGCTCTGGAAACACCATATATTTT. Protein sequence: CSASPSSGNTIYF.

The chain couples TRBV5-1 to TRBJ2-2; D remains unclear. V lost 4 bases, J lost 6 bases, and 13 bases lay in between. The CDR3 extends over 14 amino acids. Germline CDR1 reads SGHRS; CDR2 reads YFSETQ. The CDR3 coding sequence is TGCGCCAGCAGCGATAGATCGCTTCCCGGGGAGCTGTTTTTT. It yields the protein CASSDRSLPGELFF. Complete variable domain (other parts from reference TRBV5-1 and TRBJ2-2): KAGVTQTPRYLIKTRGQQVTLSCSPISGHRSVSWYQQTPGQGLQFLFEYFSETQRNKGNFPGRFSGRQFSNSRSEMNVSTLELGDSALYLCASSDRSLPGELFFGEGSRLTVL.

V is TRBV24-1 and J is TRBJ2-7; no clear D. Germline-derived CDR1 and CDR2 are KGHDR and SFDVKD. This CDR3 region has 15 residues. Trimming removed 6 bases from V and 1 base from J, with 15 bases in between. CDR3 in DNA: TGTGCCACCAGTAGGACCGCCTCGAGGTCCTACGAGCAGTACTTC. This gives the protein CATSRTASRSYEQYF.

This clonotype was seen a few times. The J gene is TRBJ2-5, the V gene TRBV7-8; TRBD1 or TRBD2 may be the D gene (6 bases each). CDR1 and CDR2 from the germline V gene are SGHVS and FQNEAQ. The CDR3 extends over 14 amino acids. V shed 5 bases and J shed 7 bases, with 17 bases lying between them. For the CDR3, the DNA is TGTGCCAGCAGCCAAGGGGGGAACCGGAGGACCCAGTACTTC. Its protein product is CASSQGGNRRTQYF.

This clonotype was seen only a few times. CDR3 sequence: CASSLGTTIYEQYF. The CDR3 bases are TGTGCCAGCAGCCTCGGGACTACCATCTACGAGCAGTACTTC. The chain carries TRBV7-9 and TRBJ2-7, with TRBD2 identical over 7 bases. The V gene end was trimmed by 5 bases and the J gene end by 3 bases; junction bases not matched to a gene: 7. The CDR3 loop spans 14 amino acids. The germline V gene has CDR1 SEHNR and CDR2 FQNEAQ (reference sequence). Filled out from reference TRBV7-9 and TRBJ2-7, the complete variable domain reads DTGVSQNPRHKITKRGQNVTFRCDPISEHNRLYWYRQTLGQGPEFLTYFQNEAQLEKSRLLSDRFSAERPKGSFSTLEIQRTEQGDSAMYLCASSLGTTIYEQYFGPGTRLTVT.

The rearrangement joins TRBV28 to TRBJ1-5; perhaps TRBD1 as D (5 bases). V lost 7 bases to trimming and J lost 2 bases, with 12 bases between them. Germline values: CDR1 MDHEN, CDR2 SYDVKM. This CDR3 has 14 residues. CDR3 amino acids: CASTGPVGNQPQHF. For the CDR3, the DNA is TGTGCCAGCACAGGGCCGGTCGGCAATCAGCCCCAGCATTTT.

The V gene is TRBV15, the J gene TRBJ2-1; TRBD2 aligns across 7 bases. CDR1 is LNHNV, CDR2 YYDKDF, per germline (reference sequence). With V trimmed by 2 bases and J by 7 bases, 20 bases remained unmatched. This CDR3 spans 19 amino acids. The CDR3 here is CATSRIRVASGTLGNEQFF. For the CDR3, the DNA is TGTGCCACCAGCAGAATTAGGGTGGCTAGCGGAACTCTGGGTAATGAGCAGTTCTTC.

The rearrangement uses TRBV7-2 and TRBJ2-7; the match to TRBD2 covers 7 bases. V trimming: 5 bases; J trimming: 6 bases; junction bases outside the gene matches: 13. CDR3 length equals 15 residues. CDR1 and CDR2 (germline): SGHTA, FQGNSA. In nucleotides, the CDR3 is TGTGCCAGCAGCCCCCTGGGGGGAGGGCCGGTCGAGCAGTACTTC. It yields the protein CASSPLGGGPVEQYF.

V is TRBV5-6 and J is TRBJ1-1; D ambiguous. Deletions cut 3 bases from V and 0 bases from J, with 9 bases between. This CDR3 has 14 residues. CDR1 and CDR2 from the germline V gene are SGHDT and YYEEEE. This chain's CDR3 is CASSWTPVNTEAFF. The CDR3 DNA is TGTGCCAGCAGCTGGACCCCGGTGAACACTGAAGCTTTCTTT.

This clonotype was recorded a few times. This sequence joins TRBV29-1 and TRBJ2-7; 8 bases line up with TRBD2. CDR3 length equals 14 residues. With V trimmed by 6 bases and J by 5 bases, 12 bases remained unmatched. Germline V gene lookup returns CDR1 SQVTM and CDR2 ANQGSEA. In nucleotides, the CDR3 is TGCAGCGTCCATGCGGCGGGAGGAATGGACGAGCAGTACTTC. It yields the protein CSVHAAGGMDEQYF.

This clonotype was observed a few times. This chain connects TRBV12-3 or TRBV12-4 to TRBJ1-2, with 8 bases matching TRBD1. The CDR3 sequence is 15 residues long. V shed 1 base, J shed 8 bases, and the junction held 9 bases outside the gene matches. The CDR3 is CASSLGRGLLVGYTF. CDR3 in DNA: TGTGCCAGCAGTTTAGGCAGGGGGCTTCTAGTCGGCTACACCTTC.

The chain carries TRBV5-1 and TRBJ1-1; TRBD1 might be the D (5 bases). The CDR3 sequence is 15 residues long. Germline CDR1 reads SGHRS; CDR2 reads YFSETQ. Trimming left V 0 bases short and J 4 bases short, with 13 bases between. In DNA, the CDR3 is TGCGCCAGCAGCTTGGGACAGCAAGGGGCCACTGAAGCTTTCTTT. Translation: CASSLGQQGATEAFF.